This entry describes one T cell receptor (beta chain). No count is recorded, yet this clone rates as medium-sized (0.01 to 0.1%) from its frequency. Its antigen is still unknown. The data belong to a study of synovial regulatory T cells in juvenile arthritis (dated by TCRdb to 2014 to 2015). In the study overall: Of the sequenced patients, three were therapy-naive, one was treated with methotrexate plus infliximab, several were treated with methotrexate, and one lacked treatment information. The study compared the TCRbeta CDR3 repertoires of blood iaTreg cells, other blood Treg cells and synovial fluid Treg cells taken from matched patient samples. Although effector T cell subsets in the cohort were also sequenced for comparisons, the Treg dataset on its own covers only blood and synovial fluid Treg cells. TCR repertoire comparisons included Treg and Teff subsets from about eleven JIA patients with active disease. Broader findings and caveats from the paper: Across patients, iaTreg TCR repertoires were largely private, and these iaTreg repertoires partially overlapped with synovial Teff and blood CPL repertoires. Synovial Treg cells shared more CDR3 sequences with iaTreg cells than with other blood Treg cells; Chao-Jaccard similarity confirmed closer relation. Blood iaTreg cells showed lower TCR diversity than other blood Treg cells, consistent with antigen-driven expansion.

Preparation of the library involved the immunoSEQ multiplex PCR assay. TCRbeta CDR3 sequencing was performed by Adaptive Biotechnologies. For the original study's pipeline: Repertoire similarity was assessed with the Chao-modified Jaccard index and with the median clonotype overlap from 200 random subsamples of equal sample size. The similarity analyses were run on either productive nucleotide sequences or amino acid sequences translated in silico. Hierarchical clustering with single linkage and t-SNE based on Chao-modified Jaccard distances were used to compare repertoires. Repertoire diversity was assessed with the Renyi index over a range of alpha values after the sample sizes were normalised. TCRdb provides this immuneACCESS table in a form limited to in-frame rearrangements. Some clones are lacking; in checked studies, under half of them reflect an unresolved V gene, and why the rest are absent is not known. V and J calls and clone size come straight from that table; D and trimming were deduced from the DNA. This sample's records show approximately 1,300 clones. 5% to 6.5% of the sample goes to the ten largest clones.

The CDR1 and CDR2 encoded by the germline V gene are SGHVS and FQNEAQ. From the cysteine through the phenylalanine, the CDR3 covers 16 amino acids. DNA was not recorded. iaTreg cells were defined as HLA-DR+ Treg cells, were more frequent in NO ID patients than in ID patients at Tend, and were hypothesised to expand during inflammation. TCR repertoire donors were around eleven juvenile idiopathic arthritis patients with active disease who had not reached inactive disease, 3 polyarticular and 8 oligoarticular. The TCR-sequenced patients had a median age of around 12 years (range about 2.3-25) and median disease duration of about 7 years (range 0.2-19.1). Samples for TCR repertoire analysis came from two centres in Italy. Peripheral blood mononuclear cells were isolated using a Histopaque-1077 density gradient and were cryopreserved in approximately 90% FCS with about 10% DMSO.

This TCR came from a donor between 2 and 29 years old with juvenile idiopathic arthritis. The V gene is TRBV7-8 and the J gene is TRBJ1-1. The specimen was Treg cells from blood. The sample's cell subset or site, from its label and the paper: HLA-DR+ inflammation-associated blood Treg cells. The CDR3 loop reads CASGTGTLSLDTEAFF. Beyond the CDR3, the reference TRBV7-8 and TRBJ1-1 genes provide the residues; the full variable domain reads: GAGVSQSPRYKVAKRGQDVALRCDPISGHVSLFWYQQALGQGPEFLTYFQNEAQLDKSGLPSDRFFAERPEGSVSTLKIQRTQQEDSAVYLCASGTGTLSLDTEAFFGQGTRLTVV.